The rows below give T cell receptor beta chains drawn from one sample of a study of blood T cell repertoires in COVID-19. The data were produced by immunoSEQ multiplex PCR, yet TCRdb's version contains in-frame clones alone and is incomplete. Of tens of thousands of clones listed, approximately 88% are singletons. Specimen: peripheral blood. All receptors come from a man between 65 and 85 years old with acute or convalescent COVID-19. Both conserved end residues are part of each CDR3. D genes are given only for firm matches. Only some rows state a clone size, as once, few, many or a class for expanded clones.

v_gene: TRBV7-9
j_gene: TRBJ1-1
d_gene: .
abundance: .
len: 15
CDR3nt: TGTGCCAGCAGCACCCAGGGCTGGGGTGGCACTGAAGCTTTCTTT
CDR3aa: CASSTQGWGGTEAFF

v_gene: TRBV11-3
j_gene: TRBJ1-3
d_gene: TRBD1
abundance: .
len: 14
CDR3nt: TGTGCCAGCAGCCCCAGGGGGCCTGGAAACACCATATATTTT
CDR3aa: CASSPRGPGNTIYF

v_gene: TRBV6-2/TRBV6-3
j_gene: TRBJ1-1
d_gene: .
abundance: .
len: 15
CDR3nt: TGTGCCAGCAGCCAAAGGACTTCTAGGAACACTGAAGCTTTCTTT
CDR3aa: CASSQRTSRNTEAFF

v_gene: TRBV6-2/TRBV6-3
j_gene: TRBJ1-2
d_gene: TRBD1
abundance: .
len: 14
CDR3nt: TGTGCCAGCAGTAAATCGACGACAGGGAGTGGCTACACCTTC
CDR3aa: CASSKSTTGSGYTF

v_gene: TRBV4-3
j_gene: TRBJ1-2
d_gene: .
abundance: .
len: 13
CDR3nt: TGCGCCAGCAGCCAGCCCGGTAACTATGGCTACACCTTC
CDR3aa: CASSQPGNYGYTF

v_gene: TRBV29-1
j_gene: TRBJ2-7
d_gene: .
abundance: .
len: 12
CDR3nt: TGCAGCGTTGGTGGCCTCTCCTACGAGCAGTACTTC
CDR3aa: CSVGGLSYEQYF

v_gene: TRBV19
j_gene: TRBJ1-5
d_gene: TRBD1
abundance: once
len: 16
CDR3nt: TGTGCCAGTAGTGCCCTCGGGACAGGGGGGGATCAGCCCCAGCATTTT
CDR3aa: CASSALGTGGDQPQHF

v_gene: TRBV6-5
j_gene: TRBJ1-6
d_gene: .
abundance: .
len: 14
CDR3nt: TGTGCCAGCACGGGGAGAACCTATAATTCACCCCTCCACTTT
CDR3aa: CASTGRTYNSPLHF

v_gene: TRBV9
j_gene: TRBJ2-1
d_gene: .
abundance: .
len: 14
CDR3nt: TGTGCCAGCAGCGTAGGTCTCAACTTCGATGAGCAGTTCTTC
CDR3aa: CASSVGLNFDEQFF

v_gene: TRBV24-1
j_gene: TRBJ2-1
d_gene: .
abundance: .
len: 17
CDR3nt: TGTGCCACCAGTGTGCGAAAGGGGCGGGGCTCCTACAATGAGCAGTTCTTC
CDR3aa: CATSVRKGRGSYNEQFF

v_gene: TRBV5-1
j_gene: TRBJ1-2
d_gene: .
abundance: few
len: 15
CDR3nt: TGCGCCAGCAGCAGAACAGGGATTGCGGGGGATGGCTACACCTTC
CDR3aa: CASSRTGIAGDGYTF

v_gene: TRBV5-6
j_gene: TRBJ2-2
d_gene: TRBD2
abundance: .
len: 17
CDR3nt: TGTGCCAGCAGCCCCTTAGGGAGGGAACCAGAGGCCGGGGAGCTGTTTTTT
CDR3aa: CASSPLGREPEAGELFF

v_gene: TRBV11-2
j_gene: TRBJ1-3
d_gene: .
abundance: .
len: 14
CDR3nt: TGTGCCAGCAGCTTAGGGCAGGGAGGCAACACCATATATTTT
CDR3aa: CASSLGQGGNTIYF

v_gene: TRBV28
j_gene: TRBJ1-2
d_gene: TRBD1
abundance: .
len: 14
CDR3nt: TGTGCCAGCAGTGGGACAGGGGGGGACTATGGCTACACCTTC
CDR3aa: CASSGTGGDYGYTF

v_gene: TRBV4-1
j_gene: TRBJ2-3
d_gene: TRBD2
abundance: .
len: 15
CDR3nt: TGCGCCAGCAGCCAGGGAGGGAGGTCCCCAGATACGCAGTATTTT
CDR3aa: CASSQGGRSPDTQYF

v_gene: TRBV7-2
j_gene: TRBJ2-1
d_gene: TRBD2
abundance: few
len: 16
CDR3nt: TGTGCCAGCTTCATTTGGGCGGGAGCCGGATACAATGAGCAGTTCTTC
CDR3aa: CASFIWAGAGYNEQFF

v_gene: TRBV21-1
j_gene: TRBJ1-6
d_gene: .
abundance: .
len: 18
CDR3nt: TGTGCCAGCAGCCTTAAACCGGGACAATTCTCCTATAATTCACCCCTCCACTTT
CDR3aa: CASSLKPGQFSYNSPLHF

v_gene: TRBV19
j_gene: TRBJ1-3
d_gene: .
abundance: .
len: 14
CDR3nt: TGTGCCAGTAGTAAGGGGCCGGCGGGAAACACCATATATTTT
CDR3aa: CASSKGPAGNTIYF

v_gene: TRBV11-2
j_gene: TRBJ1-1
d_gene: TRBD1
abundance: .
len: 16
CDR3nt: TGTGCCAGCAGCCAAGACAGGGGGTGGGTGAACACTGAAGCTTTCTTT
CDR3aa: CASSQDRGWVNTEAFF

v_gene: TRBV6-5
j_gene: TRBJ1-1
d_gene: TRBD1
abundance: .
len: 14
CDR3nt: TGTGCCAGCATTTACAGGGGGCCGAGCACTGAAGCTTTCTTT
CDR3aa: CASIYRGPSTEAFF

v_gene: TRBV6-6
j_gene: TRBJ2-1
d_gene: TRBD2
abundance: .
len: 15
CDR3nt: TGTGCCAGCAGTTACCCGACTAGCGGGGGGAATGAGCAGTTCTTC
CDR3aa: CASSYPTSGGNEQFF

v_gene: TRBV28
j_gene: TRBJ1-5
d_gene: .
abundance: .
len: 15
CDR3nt: TGTGCCAGCAGTTTACGGTCAGGCCGAAATCAGCCCCAGCATTTT
CDR3aa: CASSLRSGRNQPQHF

v_gene: TRBV5-1
j_gene: TRBJ1-1
d_gene: TRBD1
abundance: .
len: 15
CDR3nt: TGCGCCAGCAGCAGGACGACCACAGGGGGCGCGGAGGCTTTCTTT
CDR3aa: CASSRTTTGGAEAFF

v_gene: TRBV30
j_gene: TRBJ2-3
d_gene: TRBD1
abundance: .
len: 15
CDR3nt: TGTGCCTGCCCTGGCGGGACAGGGAACACAGATACGCAGTATTTT
CDR3aa: CACPGGTGNTDTQYF

v_gene: TRBV15
j_gene: TRBJ2-5
d_gene: .
abundance: once
len: 13
CDR3nt: TGTGCCACCAGCAGAGATCCGCAAGAGACCCAGTACTTC
CDR3aa: CATSRDPQETQYF

v_gene: TRBV6-2/TRBV6-3
j_gene: TRBJ1-1
d_gene: .
abundance: .
len: 14
CDR3nt: TGTGCCAGCAGTTACGGGCGGGGGAACACTGAAGCTTTCTTT
CDR3aa: CASSYGRGNTEAFF

v_gene: TRBV25-1
j_gene: TRBJ1-1
d_gene: TRBD1
abundance: .
len: 13
CDR3nt: TGTGCCAGCCATGGACAGGGGAGAACTGAAGCTTTCTTT
CDR3aa: CASHGQGRTEAFF

v_gene: TRBV29-1
j_gene: TRBJ2-3
d_gene: .
abundance: once
len: 14
CDR3nt: TGCAGCGTTGCTCCGGGACAAAGCACAGATACGCAGTATTTT
CDR3aa: CSVAPGQSTDTQYF

v_gene: TRBV27
j_gene: TRBJ2-2
d_gene: .
abundance: .
len: 17
CDR3nt: TGTGCCAGCAGTTTCCTAGTAACCCACACCCCCCCCGGGGAGCTGTTTTTT
CDR3aa: CASSFLVTHTPPGELFF

v_gene: TRBV3-1/TRBV3-2
j_gene: TRBJ2-3
d_gene: .
abundance: .
len: 14
CDR3nt: TGTGCCAGCAGCCCCGGACTACCCACAGATACGCAGTATTTT
CDR3aa: CASSPGLPTDTQYF

v_gene: TRBV30
j_gene: TRBJ2-1
d_gene: TRBD1
abundance: .
len: 12
CDR3nt: TGTGCCTGGGACAGGGATTACAATGAGCAGTTCTTC
CDR3aa: CAWDRDYNEQFF

v_gene: TRBV5-4
j_gene: TRBJ2-3
d_gene: .
abundance: .
len: 14
CDR3nt: TGTGCCAGCAGCTTACAAGGGGCCTCCGATACGCAGTATTTT
CDR3aa: CASSLQGASDTQYF

v_gene: TRBV4-1
j_gene: TRBJ1-1
d_gene: TRBD1
abundance: .
len: 16
CDR3nt: TGCGCCAGCAGCCAAGATAAGAGCAGGGGGGACACTGAAGCTTTCTTT
CDR3aa: CASSQDKSRGDTEAFF

v_gene: TRBV3-1/TRBV3-2
j_gene: TRBJ2-3
d_gene: .
abundance: few
len: 15
CDR3nt: TGTGCCAGCAGCCAAGCGGGTCCGGGCACAGATACGCAGTATTTT
CDR3aa: CASSQAGPGTDTQYF

v_gene: TRBV19
j_gene: TRBJ2-2
d_gene: .
abundance: .
len: 14
CDR3nt: TGTGCCAGTAGTCTCAGGGGAGATGCCGGGGAGCTGTTTTTT
CDR3aa: CASSLRGDAGELFF

v_gene: TRBV19
j_gene: TRBJ1-1
d_gene: .
abundance: .
len: 13
CDR3nt: TGTGCCAGTGGAACAGAATCTGACACTGAAGCTTTCTTT
CDR3aa: CASGTESDTEAFF

v_gene: TRBV27
j_gene: TRBJ2-1
d_gene: TRBD2
abundance: .
len: 19
CDR3nt: TGTGCCAGCAGCCCGGGACTAGCGGGGGGGCCCCTTCCCTACAATGAGCAGTTCTTC
CDR3aa: CASSPGLAGGPLPYNEQFF

v_gene: TRBV6-1
j_gene: TRBJ2-5
d_gene: .
abundance: .
len: 14
CDR3nt: TGTGCCAGCAGTGACCTGAAGGGGCGAGAGACCCAGTACTTC
CDR3aa: CASSDLKGRETQYF

v_gene: TRBV19
j_gene: TRBJ2-2
d_gene: TRBD1
abundance: .
len: 16
CDR3nt: TGTGCCAGTAGTATGCTGGGACAGGGGGCCGCCGGGGAGCTGTTTTTT
CDR3aa: CASSMLGQGAAGELFF

v_gene: TRBV5-1
j_gene: TRBJ2-7
d_gene: .
abundance: .
len: 14
CDR3nt: TGCGCCAGCAGCTTGGAGGGGACATACTACGAGCAGTACTTC
CDR3aa: CASSLEGTYYEQYF